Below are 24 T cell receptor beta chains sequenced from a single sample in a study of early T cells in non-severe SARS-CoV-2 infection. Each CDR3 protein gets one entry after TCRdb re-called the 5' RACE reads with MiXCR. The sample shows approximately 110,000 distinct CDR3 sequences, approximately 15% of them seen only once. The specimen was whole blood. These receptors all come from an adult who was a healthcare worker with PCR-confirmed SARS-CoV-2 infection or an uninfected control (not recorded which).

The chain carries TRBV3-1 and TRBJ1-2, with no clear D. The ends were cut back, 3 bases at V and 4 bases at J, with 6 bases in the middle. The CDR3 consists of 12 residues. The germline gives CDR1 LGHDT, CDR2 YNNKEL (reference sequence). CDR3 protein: CASSQGFYGYTF. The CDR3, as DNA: TGTGCCAGCAGCCAGGGATTCTATGGCTACACCTTC.

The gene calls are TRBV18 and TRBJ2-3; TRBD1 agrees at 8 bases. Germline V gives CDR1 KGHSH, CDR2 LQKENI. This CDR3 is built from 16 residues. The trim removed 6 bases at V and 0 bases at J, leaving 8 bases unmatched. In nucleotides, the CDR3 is TGTGCCAGCTCTCCCCGACAGGGGACAAGCACAGATACGCAGTATTTT. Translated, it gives CASSPRQGTSTDTQYF.

The CDR3, as DNA: TGTGCCTGGAAGGTGGAAAGAACTAACTATGGCTACACCTTC. Its protein product is CAWKVERTNYGYTF. This sequence joins TRBV30 and TRBJ1-2; D is unresolved. The CDR3 spans 14 residues. Germline V lookup: CDR1 GTSNPN, CDR2 SVGIG (reference sequence). V was pared by 4 bases and J by 0 bases, with 12 bases between.

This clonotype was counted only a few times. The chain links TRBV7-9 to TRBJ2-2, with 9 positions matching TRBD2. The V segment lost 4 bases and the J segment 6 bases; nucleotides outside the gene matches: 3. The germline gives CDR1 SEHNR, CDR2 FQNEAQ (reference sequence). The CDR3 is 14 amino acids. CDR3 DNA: TGTGCCAGCAGCTCCGGACTAGCGTCCGGGGAGCTGTTTTTT. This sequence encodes CASSSGLASGELFF.

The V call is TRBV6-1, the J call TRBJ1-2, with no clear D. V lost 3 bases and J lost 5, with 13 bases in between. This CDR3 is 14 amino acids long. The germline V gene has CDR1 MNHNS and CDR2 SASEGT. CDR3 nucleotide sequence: TGTGCCAGCAGTGAGGACCAAACGTGGTATGGCTACACCTTC. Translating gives CASSEDQTWYGYTF.

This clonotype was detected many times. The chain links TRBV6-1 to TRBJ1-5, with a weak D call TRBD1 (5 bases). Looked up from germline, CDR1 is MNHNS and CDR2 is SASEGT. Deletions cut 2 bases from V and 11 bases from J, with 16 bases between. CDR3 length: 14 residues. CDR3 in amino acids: CASSERGRRAAQHF. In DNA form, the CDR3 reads TGTGCCAGCAGTGAAAGGGGACGACGGGCGGCCCAGCATTTT.

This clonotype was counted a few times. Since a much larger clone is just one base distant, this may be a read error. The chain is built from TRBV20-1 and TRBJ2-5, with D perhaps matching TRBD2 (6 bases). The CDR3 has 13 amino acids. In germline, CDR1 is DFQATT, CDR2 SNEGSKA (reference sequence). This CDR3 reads CSAGRGNQESQYF. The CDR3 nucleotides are TGCAGTGCTGGACGGGGGAACCAAGAGTCCCAGTACTTC.

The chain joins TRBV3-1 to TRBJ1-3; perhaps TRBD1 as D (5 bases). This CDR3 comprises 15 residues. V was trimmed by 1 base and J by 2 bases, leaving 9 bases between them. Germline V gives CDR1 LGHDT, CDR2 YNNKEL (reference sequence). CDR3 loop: CASSQVQATGNTIYF. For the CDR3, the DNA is TGTGCCAGCAGCCAAGTACAGGCCACTGGAAACACCATATATTTT.

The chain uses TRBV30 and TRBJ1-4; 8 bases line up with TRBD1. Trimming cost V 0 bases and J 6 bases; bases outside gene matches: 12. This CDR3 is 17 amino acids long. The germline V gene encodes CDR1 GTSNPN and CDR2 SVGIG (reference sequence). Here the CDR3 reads CAWSVRGRGRVDEKLFF. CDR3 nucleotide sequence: TGTGCCTGGAGTGTACGGGGCAGGGGGCGCGTCGATGAAAAACTGTTTTTT.

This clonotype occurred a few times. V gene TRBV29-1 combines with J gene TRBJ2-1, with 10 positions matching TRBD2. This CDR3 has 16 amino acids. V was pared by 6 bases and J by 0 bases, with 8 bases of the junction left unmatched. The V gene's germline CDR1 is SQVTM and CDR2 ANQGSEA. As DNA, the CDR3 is TGCAGCGTGGGCCTTCTAGCGGGGGCCTCCTACAATGAGCAGTTCTTC. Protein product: CSVGLLAGASYNEQFF.

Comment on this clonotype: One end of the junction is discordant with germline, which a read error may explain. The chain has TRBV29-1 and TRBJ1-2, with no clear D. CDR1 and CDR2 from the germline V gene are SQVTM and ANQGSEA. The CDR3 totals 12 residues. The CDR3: CSVEGRPYGYTF. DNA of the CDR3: TGCAGCGTCGAAGGCAGACCCTATGGCTACACCTTC.

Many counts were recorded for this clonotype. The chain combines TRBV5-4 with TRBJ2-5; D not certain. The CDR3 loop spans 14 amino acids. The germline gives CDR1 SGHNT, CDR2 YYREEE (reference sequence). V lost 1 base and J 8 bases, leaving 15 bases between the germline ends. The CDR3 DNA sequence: TGTGCCAGCAGCTTGTCACCCGACGCCAGAACCCAGTACTTC. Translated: CASSLSPDARTQYF. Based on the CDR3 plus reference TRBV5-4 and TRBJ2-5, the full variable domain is ETGVTQSPTHLIKTRGQQVTLRCSSQSGHNTVSWYQQALGQGPQFIFQYYREEENGRGNFPPRFSGLQFPNYSSELNVNALELDDSALYLCASSLSPDARTQYFGPGTRLLVL.

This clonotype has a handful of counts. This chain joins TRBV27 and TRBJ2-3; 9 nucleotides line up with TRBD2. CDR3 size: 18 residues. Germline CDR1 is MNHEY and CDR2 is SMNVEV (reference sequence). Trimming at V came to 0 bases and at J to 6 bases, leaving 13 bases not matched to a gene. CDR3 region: CASSLSPARGGLEDTQYF. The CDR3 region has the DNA TGTGCCAGCAGTTTATCTCCGGCGCGGGGGGGCCTTGAGGATACGCAGTATTTT.

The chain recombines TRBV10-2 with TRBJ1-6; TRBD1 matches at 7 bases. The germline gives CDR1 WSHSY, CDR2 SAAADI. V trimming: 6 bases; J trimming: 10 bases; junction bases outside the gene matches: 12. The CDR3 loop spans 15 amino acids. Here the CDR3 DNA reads TGCGCCAGCAGCGACTATACAGGGGTTAAATCACCCCTCCACTTT. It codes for CASSDYTGVKSPLHF.

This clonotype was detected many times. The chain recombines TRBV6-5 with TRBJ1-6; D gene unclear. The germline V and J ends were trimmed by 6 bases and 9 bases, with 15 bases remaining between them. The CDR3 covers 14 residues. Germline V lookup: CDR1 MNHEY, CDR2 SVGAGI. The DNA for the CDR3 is TGTGCCAGCAGCGATAGATGGTACAGTTCACCCCTCCACTTT. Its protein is CASSDRWYSSPLHF.

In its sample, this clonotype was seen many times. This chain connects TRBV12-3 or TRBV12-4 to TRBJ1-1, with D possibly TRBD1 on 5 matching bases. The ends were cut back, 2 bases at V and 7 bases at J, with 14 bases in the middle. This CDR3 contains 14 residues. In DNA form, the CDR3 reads TGTGCCAGCAGTTTAAGCACGGGGCGATTTGAAGCTTTCTTT. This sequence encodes CASSLSTGRFEAFF.

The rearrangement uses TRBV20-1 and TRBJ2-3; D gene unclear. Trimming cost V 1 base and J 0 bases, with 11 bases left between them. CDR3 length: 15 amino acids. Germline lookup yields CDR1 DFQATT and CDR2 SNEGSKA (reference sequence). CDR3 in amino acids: CSARVGSASTDTQYF. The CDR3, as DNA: TGCAGTGCTAGAGTCGGCTCGGCGAGCACAGATACGCAGTATTTT.

For the CDR3, the DNA is TGCGCCAGCAGCTTGGTAGGACAGGGACAAGAGACCCAGTACTTC. Translated, it gives CASSLVGQGQETQYF. This chain connects TRBV5-1 to TRBJ2-5; 8 positions match TRBD1. Looked up from germline, CDR1 is SGHRS and CDR2 is YFSETQ. This CDR3 is 15 amino acids long. Trimming removed 0 bases from V and 2 bases from J; junction bases left unmatched: 3.

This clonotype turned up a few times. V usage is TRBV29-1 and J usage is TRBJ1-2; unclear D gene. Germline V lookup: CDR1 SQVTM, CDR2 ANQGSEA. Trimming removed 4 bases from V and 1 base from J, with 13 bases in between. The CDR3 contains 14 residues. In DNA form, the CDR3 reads TGCAGCGTTGCCACCACGCGGATTAACTATGGCTACACCTTC. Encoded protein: CSVATTRINYGYTF.

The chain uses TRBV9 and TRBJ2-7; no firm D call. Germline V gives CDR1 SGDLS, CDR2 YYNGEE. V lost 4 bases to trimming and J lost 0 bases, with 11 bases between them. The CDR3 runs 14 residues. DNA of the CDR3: TGTGCCAGCAGCACCCGGAGCGACTCCTACGAGCAGTACTTC. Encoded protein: CASSTRSDSYEQYF. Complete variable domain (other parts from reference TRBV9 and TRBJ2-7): DSGVTQTPKHLITATGQRVTLRCSPRSGDLSVYWYQQSLDQGLQFLIQYYNGEERAKGNILERFSAQQFPDLHSELNLSSLELGDSALYFCASSTRSDSYEQYFGPGTRLTVT.

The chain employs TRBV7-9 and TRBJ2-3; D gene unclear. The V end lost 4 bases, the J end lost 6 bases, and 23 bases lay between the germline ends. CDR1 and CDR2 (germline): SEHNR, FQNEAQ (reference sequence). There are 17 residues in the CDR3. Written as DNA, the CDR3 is TGTGCCAGCAGCTCCACCAGCATCCGTGTCATGGGGGATACGCAGTATTTT. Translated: CASSSTSIRVMGDTQYF.

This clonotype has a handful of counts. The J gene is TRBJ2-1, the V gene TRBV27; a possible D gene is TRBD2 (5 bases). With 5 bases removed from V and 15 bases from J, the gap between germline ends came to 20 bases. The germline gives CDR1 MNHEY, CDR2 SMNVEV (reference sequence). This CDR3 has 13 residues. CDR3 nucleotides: TGTGCCAGCAGTCCACTAGACGAGGAGATTCTGTTCTTC. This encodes CASSPLDEEILFF.

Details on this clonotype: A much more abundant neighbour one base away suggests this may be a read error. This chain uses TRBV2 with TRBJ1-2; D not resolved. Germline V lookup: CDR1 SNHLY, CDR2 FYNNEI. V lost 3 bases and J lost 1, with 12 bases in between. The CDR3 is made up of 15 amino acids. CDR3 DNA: TGTGCCAGCAGTGATCTGGTAGGAGTTAACTATGGCTACACCTTC. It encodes CASSDLVGVNYGYTF.

CDR3 sequence: CASSQGQGVDDTEAFF. In DNA form, the CDR3 reads TGTGCCAGCAGCCAGGGACAGGGGGTTGATGACACTGAAGCTTTCTTT. The rearrangement links TRBV7-9 to TRBJ1-1, with 11 nucleotides matching TRBD1. After removal of 5 bases from V and 3 bases from J, the junction contained 8 bases not matched to a gene. Germline V CDR1 and CDR2: SEHNR, FQNEAQ (reference sequence). The CDR3 consists of 16 residues.